This T cell receptor (beta chain) appears in the sequencing data of a study of patients and donors after allogeneic stem cell transplantation. Germline assignment: CDR1 GTSNPN and CDR2 SVGIG (reference sequence). The V end lost 4 bases, the J end lost 5 bases, and 20 bases lay between the germline ends. The CDR3 spans 15 residues. TCRdb re-derived calls from the RT-PCR reads in MiXCR, one entry per CDR3 protein. The repertoire includes 10,000 to 13,000 distinct CDR3 sequences, approximately 22% of them detected once, and more than 50% sits in the top ten. In its sample, this clonotype is medium-sized.

The receptor was derived from a human donor who was either an allogeneic HSCT recipient or a stem cell or donor lymphocyte infusion donor (not recorded which). It is not recorded whose cells these are; they may come from a transplant donor. The rearrangement uses TRBV30 and TRBJ1-2, with unresolved D. The specimen was blood, either unsorted or a sorted T cell fraction (not recorded which). The CDR3 reads CAWKTAGPQGYGYTF. As DNA, the CDR3 is TGTGCCTGGAAGACCGCAGGTCCCCAAGGGTATGGCTACACCTTC.